Listed below are T cell receptor beta chains from one sample, sequenced in a study of memory CD4+ T cells and cytomegalovirus serostatus. Assay used: immunoSEQ multiplex PCR; TCRdb lists only in-frame clones, some missing. The table has roughly 50,000 clones, approximately 79% seen once. Sequenced material: memory CD4+ T cells from blood. These receptor sequences come from an adult in good health and CMV-seronegative. The CDR3 runs from the conserved cysteine through the conserved F or W. The D gene is left open where the match is weak. Not all rows give a size; the values are once, few, many and, for expanded clones, a class.

cdr3_nt: TGTGCCATCAGTGAGTCGACTAGCGGGAAAAATGAGCAGTTCTTC; cdr3_aa: CAISESTSGKNEQFF; v_call: TRBV10-3; d_call: TRBD2; clone_size: NA; j_call: TRBJ2-1
cdr3_nt: TGCAGCGCCCGGGACATAGTGAGTAACATTCAGTACTTC; cdr3_aa: CSARDIVSNIQYF; v_call: TRBV29-1; d_call: NA; clone_size: NA; j_call: TRBJ2-4
cdr3_nt: TGCAGCTCCTCTTCGGGGGGCTCCTACAATGAGCAGTTCTTC; cdr3_aa: CSSSSGGSYNEQFF; v_call: TRBV29-1; d_call: TRBD2; clone_size: NA; j_call: TRBJ2-1
cdr3_nt: TGCGCCAGCAGTCCAGGGGCTGGTGGCTACGAGCAGTACTTC; cdr3_aa: CASSPGAGGYEQYF; v_call: TRBV5-1; d_call: NA; clone_size: NA; j_call: TRBJ2-7
cdr3_nt: TGCAGCGTCGGGACTGGAGAGACCCAGTACTTC; cdr3_aa: CSVGTGETQYF; v_call: TRBV29-1; d_call: NA; clone_size: once; j_call: TRBJ2-5
cdr3_nt: TGCGCCAGCAGCTTGGGGCAGTCTTGGTTTAACTATGGCTACACCTTC; cdr3_aa: CASSLGQSWFNYGYTF; v_call: TRBV5-1; d_call: NA; clone_size: NA; j_call: TRBJ1-2
cdr3_nt: TGTGCCTGGAGGCAGGGCTACGAGCAGTACTTC; cdr3_aa: CAWRQGYEQYF; v_call: TRBV30; d_call: NA; clone_size: NA; j_call: TRBJ2-7
cdr3_nt: TGTGCCAGCAGCTTAGGCACGAGTGGAACTGAAGCTTTCTTT; cdr3_aa: CASSLGTSGTEAFF; v_call: TRBV7-2; d_call: NA; clone_size: NA; j_call: TRBJ1-1
cdr3_nt: TGCAGCGTTGCCCTAACGGGGAGTAACACTGAAGCTTTCTTT; cdr3_aa: CSVALTGSNTEAFF; v_call: TRBV29-1; d_call: NA; clone_size: few; j_call: TRBJ1-1
cdr3_nt: TGTGCCAGCAGTTACTCTGATAGGGGAGGTGAAGCTTTCTTT; cdr3_aa: CASSYSDRGGEAFF; v_call: TRBV6-6; d_call: NA; clone_size: NA; j_call: TRBJ1-1
cdr3_nt: TGCGCCAGCAGCCAAGAAATAGGGGGGCGCGGCGGGGAGCTGTTTTTT; cdr3_aa: CASSQEIGGRGGELFF; v_call: TRBV4-1; d_call: NA; clone_size: NA; j_call: TRBJ2-2